Listed below are T cell receptor beta chains from one sample, sequenced in a study of identifying expanded T cells in peripheral blood. The protocol was immunoSEQ multiplex PCR, while the TCRdb copy is restricted to in-frame clones and leaves out a portion. This table holds under 70,000 clones, around 87% found once. The specimen was blood. Receptors originate from a person aged 18 to 70 in good health. CDR3s include the opening cysteine and the closing phenylalanine or tryptophan. D genes are given only for firm matches. Where a row states a size, it is once, few, many or the class of an expanded clone; other rows omit it.

j_call | v_call | d_call | clone_size | cdr3_nt | cdr3_aa
TRBJ2-3 | TRBV28 | TRBD2 | - | TGTGCCAGCAGCTACGGGGGGAGCACAGATACGCAGTATTTT | CASSYGGSTDTQYF
TRBJ2-7 | TRBV28 | TRBD2 | - | TGTGCCAGCAGTTCCCTTTCGGGGAGGGGTATCTACGAGCAGTACTTC | CASSSLSGRGIYEQYF
TRBJ2-7 | TRBV6-1 | TRBD2 | - | TGTGCCAGCAGGGAAGGGACTAGCGGGAGCTACGAGCAGTACTTC | CASREGTSGSYEQYF
TRBJ1-1 | TRBV5-4 | - | - | TGTGCCAGCAGCTTGCGATTTCGGGAAGGCACTGAAGCTTTCTTT | CASSLRFREGTEAFF
TRBJ1-2 | TRBV6-5 | - | once | TGTGCCAGCCGCAGTTCCGACGACTATGGCTACACCTTC | CASRSSDDYGYTF
TRBJ1-1 | TRBV15 | - | - | TGTGCCACCAGCAGAGGACAGATTAACACTGAAGCTTTCTTT | CATSRGQINTEAFF
TRBJ2-7 | TRBV7-2 | - | - | TGTGCCAGCAGCTTCGGGCGCACCTACGAGCAGTACTTC | CASSFGRTYEQYF
TRBJ1-2 | TRBV6-5 | - | - | TGTGCCAGCAGTTACTCGGGGCAGGGGAACTATGGCTACACCTTC | CASSYSGQGNYGYTF
TRBJ2-2 | TRBV28 | TRBD2 | - | TGTGCCAGCAGTTTCTCGGGACTAGCCCAGAACACCGGGGAGCTGTTTTTT | CASSFSGLAQNTGELFF
TRBJ2-7 | TRBV4-1 | - | - | TGCGCCAGCAGCCTAAGGGAGGGGGGCCACGAGCAGTACTTC | CASSLREGGHEQYF
TRBJ1-6 | TRBV27 | - | - | TGTGCCAGCAGTTTACTCATAGGGGGCTCCTATAATTCACCCCTCCACTTT | CASSLLIGGSYNSPLHF
TRBJ2-1 | TRBV5-4 | - | - | TGTGCCAGCAGCTGGGACTTCAATGAGCAGTTCTTC | CASSWDFNEQFF
TRBJ2-7 | TRBV2 | TRBD2 | few | TGTGCCAGTAAGGGGGGGGCTAGCGGGATTACCTGGAGCTACGAGCAGTACTTC | CASKGGASGITWSYEQYF
TRBJ2-3 | TRBV15 | - | once | TGTGCCACCAGCAGAGGCCGGACGGGCACAGATACGCAGTATTTT | CATSRGRTGTDTQYF
TRBJ2-3 | TRBV21-1 | - | - | TGTGCCAGCAGCAAAGTAGCGGGGGCTAAGGGAGATACGCAGTATTTT | CASSKVAGAKGDTQYF
TRBJ2-7 | TRBV6-1 | TRBD1 | - | TGTGCCAGCAGTGACAGACAGGGTGTTCAGCAGTACTTC | CASSDRQGVQQYF
TRBJ2-1 | TRBV11-3 | TRBD1 | - | TGTGCCAGCAGCTTCGGACAGGGGGGCTATGAGCAGTTCTTC | CASSFGQGGYEQFF
TRBJ2-1 | TRBV19 | - | - | TGTGCCAGTAGTATCCGGACGGTTTACAATGAGCAGTTCTTC | CASSIRTVYNEQFF
TRBJ1-6 | TRBV6-5 | TRBD1 | - | TGTGCCAGCAGTTACACAGGGACAGGAGGGTCACCCCTCCACTTT | CASSYTGTGGSPLHF
TRBJ2-7 | TRBV18 | - | - | TGTGCCAGCTCACCACCGTTGGGATTGTCCTCCTACGAGCAGTACTTC | CASSPPLGLSSYEQYF
TRBJ2-7 | TRBV5-5 | - | - | TGTGCCAGCAGCTTTCAGTCAGGACCCTACGAGCAGTACTTC | CASSFQSGPYEQYF
TRBJ1-5 | TRBV6-4 | - | few | TGTGCCAGCAGTGAGGGTAGCAATCAGCCCCAGCATTTT | CASSEGSNQPQHF
TRBJ2-1 | TRBV30 | TRBD1 | - | TGTGCCTGGAGAACAGGGGGCAGAACCTACAATGAGCAGTTCTTC | CAWRTGGRTYNEQFF
TRBJ2-7 | TRBV21-1 | - | - | TGTGCCAGCAGCAAAGTCCGGACAGGGTCTAATTACGAGCAGTACTTC | CASSKVRTGSNYEQYF
TRBJ2-1 | TRBV10-3 | - | - | TGTGCCATCAGGGTAGGGGGGGGCTCCAATGAGCAGTTCTTC | CAIRVGGGSNEQFF
TRBJ2-3 | TRBV7-2 | TRBD2 | - | TGTGCCAGCAGCAGGACTAGCGGCACAGATACGCAGTATTTT | CASSRTSGTDTQYF
TRBJ1-3 | TRBV5-6 | - | - | TGTGCCAGCAGCTTGAGAATAGGGAGCGCCCTTTTCTCTGGAAACACCATATATTTT | CASSLRIGSALFSGNTIYF
TRBJ2-3 | TRBV6-5 | TRBD1 | - | TGTGCCAGCAGTTCCGACAGGGTCACAGATACGCAGTATTTT | CASSSDRVTDTQYF
TRBJ2-2 | TRBV5-1 | TRBD2 | - | TGCGCCAGCAGCGCACTAGCGGGCTTGAACACCAGGGAGCTGTTTTTT | CASSALAGLNTRELFF
TRBJ2-5 | TRBV5-4 | TRBD1 | - | TGTGCCAGCAGGGCCGGGACAGGGGCCGAGACCCAGTACTTC | CASRAGTGAETQYF
TRBJ2-2 | TRBV7-9 | - | - | TGTGCCAGCAGCTTAGAACTCGGGAAGGGAACCGGGGAGCTGTTTTTT | CASSLELGKGTGELFF
TRBJ1-5 | TRBV15 | - | - | TGTGCCACCAGCACCGCGAGGGATCAGCCCCAGCATTTT | CATSTARDQPQHF
TRBJ1-3 | TRBV2 | - | - | TGTGCCAGCAGTAAGGCAATATTATACTCTGGAAACACCATATATTTT | CASSKAILYSGNTIYF
TRBJ2-1 | TRBV19 | TRBD2 | - | TGTGCCAGTAGTACCACTAGCGGGGGTAACTACAATGAGCAGTTCTTC | CASSTTSGGNYNEQFF
TRBJ1-6 | TRBV30 | - | - | TGTGCCTGGAGTGGGCGGACAGTCTCCTATAATTCACCCCTCCACTTT | CAWSGRTVSYNSPLHF
TRBJ2-2 | TRBV10-3 | TRBD1 | once | TGTGCCATCAGTGAGGCAGGGGGCACCGGGGAGCTGTTTTTT | CAISEAGGTGELFF
TRBJ1-1 | TRBV15 | TRBD1 | - | TGTGCCACCAGCGGCCGGGACAGGACCTACACTGAAGCTTTCTTT | CATSGRDRTYTEAFF
TRBJ1-2 | TRBV27 | - | once | TGTGCCAGCAGCCCGTCCAGAGCCCCGTCCTATGGCTACACCTTC | CASSPSRAPSYGYTF
TRBJ2-7 | TRBV7-6 | - | - | TGTGCCAGCAGCGACGGGACAAGTCCCCTAGACGAGCAGTACTTC | CASSDGTSPLDEQYF
TRBJ2-2 | TRBV25-1 | TRBD1 | - | TGTGCCAGCCGGGACAGGTCGATTACCGGGGAGCTGTTTTTT | CASRDRSITGELFF